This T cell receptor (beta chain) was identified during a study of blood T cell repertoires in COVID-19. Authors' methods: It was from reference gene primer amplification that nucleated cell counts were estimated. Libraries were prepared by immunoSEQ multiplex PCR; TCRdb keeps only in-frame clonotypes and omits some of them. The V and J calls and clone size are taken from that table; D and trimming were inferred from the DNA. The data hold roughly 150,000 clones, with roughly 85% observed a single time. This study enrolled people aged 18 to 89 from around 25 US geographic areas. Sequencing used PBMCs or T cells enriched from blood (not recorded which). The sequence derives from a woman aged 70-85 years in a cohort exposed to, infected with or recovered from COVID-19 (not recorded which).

As DNA, the CDR3 is TGTGCCAGCAGCTCGAGGGTCGGGACAGGGTCCCCCTCGGATTCACCCCTCCACTTT. Translating it yields CASSSRVGTGSPSDSPLHF. V usage is TRBV5-8 and J usage is TRBJ1-6, with 9 bases lining up with TRBD1. Germline CDR1 is SGHTS and CDR2 is YDEGEE. CDR3 length equals 19 residues. Losses at the gene ends were 3 bases for V and 8 bases for J; bases not matched to a gene: 18.